This passage covers 7 T cell receptor beta chains from one sample sequenced in a study of vaccination effects on CD4 cells after COVID-19 (dated by TCRdb to between 2021 and 2022). After approximately eleven days of culture, CD4+ T cells were isolated with the EasySep CD4+ T cell isolation kit. No antigens are known for them. Library construction relied on the immunoSEQ multiplex PCR assay. TCRdb limited this immuneACCESS table to in-frame rearrangements with V and J called. A share of clones is missing; checked studies link under half to unresolved V genes, and the rest is unexplained. The sample yields under 40,000 clones; around two thirds were counted once. Together, the top ten hold roughly 3.8% of the sample. Here the sequenced sample was CD4+ T cells from PBMCs cultured without peptide, taken before COVID-19 vaccination. These receptors originate from a human donor who received a COVID-19 vaccine.

The V and J genes are TRBV5-1 and TRBJ1-4; TRBD1 matches at 8 bases. Germline CDR1 is SGHRS and CDR2 is YFSETQ. J gave up 7 bases and V 4 bases, and 9 bases lay outside the gene matches. This CDR3 comprises 15 residues. CDR3 bases: TGCGCCAGCAGCATGCAACAGGGGGTTCGTGAAAAACTGTTTTTT. Translated: CASSMQQGVREKLFF.

The chain couples TRBV24-1 to TRBJ2-1; 7 nucleotides line up with TRBD1. Unmatched junction bases numbered 8, after V lost 4 bases and J lost 15 bases. The CDR3 contains 12 residues. Germline V gene data show CDR1 as KGHDR and CDR2 as SFDVKD. The CDR3 coding sequence is TGTGCCACCAGTGACCCCGACAGGGCCGCGTTCTTC. Its protein product is CATSDPDRAAFF.

This clone was observed a few times. The CDR3 reads CASSIVQGASHGYTF. The CDR3 DNA is TGTGCCAGTAGTATAGTTCAGGGGGCCTCCCATGGCTACACCTTC. The chain recombines TRBV19 with TRBJ1-2, with 8 bases lining up with TRBD1. The V segment lost 1 base and the J segment 6 bases; nucleotides outside the gene matches: 7. The germline gives CDR1 LNHDA, CDR2 SQIVND (reference sequence). The CDR3 contains 15 residues.

Only a few counts were recorded for this clone. This chain links TRBV14 with TRBJ1-1; D ambiguous. Looked up from germline, CDR1 is SGHDN and CDR2 is FVKESK. Trimming removed 0 bases from V and 3 bases from J, with 11 bases in between. The CDR3 has 15 amino acids. The CDR3 nucleotides read TGTGCCAGCAGCCAAGAGTGGGGAAGAGACACTGAAGCTTTCTTT. Protein product: CASSQEWGRDTEAFF.

The V and J genes are TRBV5-1 and TRBJ1-2; TRBD1 matches at 9 bases. V gave up 5 bases and J gave up 5 bases; unmatched junction bases: 7. Germline CDR1 reads SGHRS; CDR2 reads YFSETQ. CDR3 size: 14 residues. Here the CDR3 DNA reads TGCGCCAGCAGACTACAGGGGGCAAGGTATGGCTACACCTTC. Its translation is CASRLQGARYGYTF.

This chain links TRBV7-8 with TRBJ1-5; D possibly corresponds to TRBD1 (5 bases). This CDR3 comprises 16 residues. Germline assignment: CDR1 SGHVS and CDR2 FQNEAQ. Between the trimmed V and J ends, which lost 2 bases and 1 base, there was a span of 12 bases. The CDR3 sequence is CASSLHGDLSNQPQHF. In nucleotides, the CDR3 is TGTGCCAGCAGCTTACACGGGGACTTGAGCAATCAGCCCCAGCATTTT. The entire variable domain, with the rest obtained from reference TRBV7-8 and TRBJ1-5, is as follows: GAGVSQSPRYKVAKRGQDVALRCDPISGHVSLFWYQQALGQGPEFLTYFQNEAQLDKSGLPSDRFFAERPEGSVSTLKIQRTQQEDSAVYLCASSLHGDLSNQPQHFGDGTRLSIL.

The chain employs TRBV5-1 and TRBJ2-3; the match to TRBD1 covers 8 bases. CDR1 and CDR2 (germline): SGHRS, YFSETQ. The CDR3 runs to 17 residues. J gave up 5 bases and V 0 bases, and 11 bases lay outside the gene matches. CDR3: CASSLGTDRGRKDTQYF. Here the CDR3 DNA reads TGCGCCAGCAGCTTGGGGACCGACAGGGGTCGTAAAGATACGCAGTATTTT.